In this sample, the clone carrying this T cell receptor delta chain turned up a few times. Its specificity is not known. A far larger clone lies a single base away; this is likely a read error. Other DNA sequences from this sample encode an identical CDR3 as well. Gammadelta T cells were flow-sorted from PBMC into Vgamma9/Vdelta2+ and Vdelta2-negative populations for bulk analysis. CDR3 length equals 20 residues. Germline V gene lookup returns CDR1 TSWWSYY and CDR2 QGS. The entry originates in a study of γδ T cells in repeated Plasmodium falciparum infection. Overall study results and limits: Compared with Australian children, Malian Vdelta2-negative repertoires seemed more clonal, less diverse, less shared. Vdelta2-negative gammadelta repertoires, largely Vdelta1+, seemingly showed infection-driven waves of new clonal selection. Over time and infection, Vgamma9/Vdelta2+ repertoires remained highly stable and polyclonal.

Both TRG and TRD chains were sequenced from each sorted sample. TCRdb redid the clone calls on the multiplex PCR reads with CATT. This sample has around 82,000 delta-chain clones, with around 1.4% found just once. The receptor was derived from a pool of human donors (malaria-infected and uninfected, not separated). What was sequenced was gamma-delta T cells from blood. The chain employs TRDV1 and TRDJ1; 10 bases map to TRDD3. In nucleotides, the CDR3 is TGTGCTCTTGGGGACCAGTTTCCTGCGTGGGGGATACATTACACCGACAAACTCATCTTT. This encodes CALGDQFPAWGIHYTDKLIF.